What follows are 5 T cell receptor beta chains derived from one specimen sequenced in a study of T cells in tuberculosis. Libraries were prepared by immunoSEQ multiplex PCR; TCRdb keeps only in-frame clonotypes and omits some of them. The sample has around 26,000 clones; approximately 90% are singletons. Material: PBMCs. The receptors were sampled from a donor aged 10-30 years with latent tuberculosis or without tuberculosis infection. Some clones in this sample may be carry-over from other donors' samples.

CDR3 protein: CASSVSQDTEAFF. The CDR3 DNA reads TGTGCCAGCTCAGTTAGTCAGGACACTGAAGCTTTCTTT. The rearrangement joins TRBV18 to TRBJ1-1; no reliable D call. This CDR3 contains 13 residues. The germline V gene encodes CDR1 KGHSH and CDR2 LQKENI. The ends were cut back, 5 bases at V and 3 bases at J, with 10 bases in the middle.

The genes are TRBV10-2 and TRBJ2-7, with TRBD2 as a possible D gene (5 bases). The germline V gene encodes CDR1 WSHSY and CDR2 SAAADI. Trimming took off 8 bases at V and 0 bases at J, with 17 bases between the two ends. The CDR3 has 15 residues. CDR3: CASGRTSDPSYEQYF. Here the CDR3 DNA reads TGCGCCAGCGGCAGGACTTCTGACCCCTCCTACGAGCAGTACTTC.

This clone was detected once. This chain uses TRBV11-2 with TRBJ2-5, with 9 bases that match TRBD1. After removal of 5 bases from V and 10 bases from J, the junction contained 8 bases not matched to a gene. From germline, CDR1 is SGHAT and CDR2 FQNNGV. The CDR3 is 13 amino acids. The CDR3 DNA reads TGTGCCAGCAGCACAGGGGGCTCCAGCGGCCAGTACTTC. Translation gives CASSTGGSSGQYF.

The rearrangement joins TRBV11-2 to TRBJ1-6, with D perhaps matching TRBD1 (5 bases). The CDR3 is 14 residues long. Trimming removed 5 bases at V and 7 bases at J, with 12 bases between. Per the germline V gene, CDR1 is SGHAT and CDR2 is FQNNGV. CDR3 protein: CASSKTDKNSPLHF. CDR3 coding DNA: TGTGCCAGCAGCAAGACAGACAAAAATTCACCCCTCCACTTT.

V gene TRBV30 combines with J gene TRBJ1-5; 9 positions match TRBD1. The CDR3 runs 16 residues. V shed 5 bases, J shed 3 bases, and the junction held 11 bases outside the gene matches. Germline assignment: CDR1 GTSNPN and CDR2 SVGIG (reference sequence). CDR3 protein: CAWGETGGLLNQPQHF. In DNA form, the CDR3 reads TGTGCCTGGGGTGAAACAGGGGGCCTCCTCAATCAGCCCCAGCATTTT.